The entry below describes one T cell receptor beta chain. MiXCR, run by TCRdb on the RACE reads, gives a single entry per CDR3 protein. This table has roughly 150,000 distinct CDR3 sequences, around a quarter appearing once. Time point reported: patch test 3, about 24 weeks after DPC sensitization. The treatment denotes: therapeutic diphenylcyclopropenone sensitization with weekly scalp DPC. Deletions cut 6 bases from V and 4 bases from J, with 19 bases between. There are 14 residues in the CDR3. The germline gives CDR1 DFQATT, CDR2 SNEGSKA (reference sequence). This entry belongs to a study of human T cells and chemical hapten exposure.

The clonotype comes from a woman aged 18 to 35 with alopecia areata. Some clones in this sample may be carry-over from other donors' samples. Sample: whole blood, taken in connection with sensitization to the hapten diphenylcyclopropenone (DPC). The chain links TRBV20-1 to TRBJ2-7; perhaps TRBD2 as D (5 bases). The CDR3 here is CSATPSGKIYEQYF. DNA of the CDR3: TGCAGTGCAACCCCGTCGGGGAAAATATACGAGCAGTACTTC.